The clone carrying this T cell receptor beta chain was seen at least ten times. Its cognate antigen is unknown. The data derive from a study of prognosis after radiotherapy for stage I lung cancer. General study findings and limits: Frequencies of TRBV and TRBJ gene use reportedly varied by whether patients had metastases.

Two-round multiplex PCR, the amplification method, yielded TCR beta CDR3 from genomic DNA. The first round of PCR was done with primers that matched each TRBV and TRBJ gene. Universal primers were used in the second PCR round. Each CDR3 protein gets one entry after TCRdb re-called the multiplex PCR reads with MiXCR. The table lists about 14,000 distinct CDR3 sequences, roughly 26% of them singletons. The CDR3 loop spans 15 amino acids. Germline V gene sequence: CDR1 SGHDN, CDR2 FVKESK. V lost 2 bases to trimming and J lost 12 bases, with 23 bases between them. The chain links TRBV14 to TRBJ2-7; D possibly matches TRBD1 or TRBD2 (5 bases each). Sample: PBMCs, taken before or after stereotactic body radiation therapy (not recorded which). The source is a donor of 50 years or more with non-small cell lung cancer. In DNA, the CDR3 is TGTGCCAGCAGCCAACAACCGGGACCCACTACTTCAAGGTACTTC. Amino acids: CASSQQPGPTTSRYF.